This TCR beta chain is drawn from a study of T cells in Graves' hyperthyroidism and ophthalmopathy. Overall study results and limits: A model of 13 V-J pairs discriminated ophthalmopathy from stable hyperthyroidism. Ophthalmopathy got predicted by the model a median about 6.5 months before its onset.

Each person with ophthalmopathy scored at least 3 on the Clinical Activity Score, reached NOSPECS grade 4 or higher, and had been ill under 3 months. Diagnoses rested on clinical symptoms, serum thyroxine and TRAb, thyroid ultrasound and orbital computed tomography. TCR beta CDR3 regions were amplified from RNA transcripts. Primed by the HTBI set, a first-round RT-PCR was run on the TCR CDR3. TCRdb independently ran MiXCR on the multiplex PCR reads; one entry per CDR3 protein. This sample has approximately 600,000 distinct CDR3 sequences, with 14% found just once. This clonotype was counted many times. As yet, its antigen is unknown. From germline, CDR1 is ENHRY and CDR2 SYGVKD. The CDR3 consists of 15 residues. With 7 bases removed from V and 3 bases from J, the gap between germline ends came to 15 bases.

The sequencing sample was made of blood. The chain has TRBV10-3 and TRBJ2-2; possible D gene TRBD2, 6 bases. This TCR was recovered from a woman aged 18-35 years with Graves' ophthalmopathy. The CDR3 is CAIMTGVSDTGELFF. The CDR3 nucleotides read TGTGCCATCATGACGGGGGTCTCGGACACCGGGGAGCTGTTTTTT.